The next 12 T cell receptor beta chains were all read from a single sample in a study of cytomegalovirus exposure and HLA in healthy donors. Clones were sequenced by immunoSEQ multiplex PCR, and TCRdb holds only the in-frame ones, with some missing. The data contain 150,000 to 200,000 clones, over 65% of them singletons. The material sequenced was PBMCs. These TCRs come from a man in his late teens or twenties in good health and CMV-seropositive.

This sequence joins TRBV11-2 and TRBJ2-1; TRBD2 matches at 8 bases. V lost 1 base and J lost 3; bases outside the gene matches: 8. In germline, CDR1 is SGHAT, CDR2 FQNNGV. This CDR3 has 17 residues. CDR3 region: CASSLGGAGVFYNEQFF. The CDR3 bases are TGTGCCAGCAGCTTAGGGGGAGCGGGAGTGTTCTACAATGAGCAGTTCTTC.

The chain couples TRBV15 to TRBJ2-1, with 10 positions matching TRBD2. Germline trimming cut 3 bases from V and 0 bases from J; bases unmatched to any gene: 8. Germline V gene data show CDR1 as LNHNV and CDR2 as YYDKDF (reference sequence). The CDR3 consists of 18 residues. The CDR3 DNA sequence: TGTGCCACCAGCAGTCCCGGACTAGCGGAAAGCTCCTACAATGAGCAGTTCTTC. This encodes CATSSPGLAESSYNEQFF.

The chain uses TRBV7-9 and TRBJ1-1; perhaps TRBD1 as D (6 bases). Germline assignment: CDR1 SEHNR and CDR2 FQNEAQ (reference sequence). This CDR3 is built from 14 residues. Trimming pared 5 bases from V and 5 bases from J, leaving 15 bases between. CDR3 amino acids: CASSPGASSTEAFF. The CDR3 DNA sequence: TGTGCCAGCAGCCCAGGGGCGTCATCGACTGAAGCTTTCTTT.

The V call is TRBV11-2, the J call TRBJ2-7, with 7 bases that match TRBD1. V shed 1 base, J shed 4 bases, and the junction held 7 bases outside the gene matches. The germline gives CDR1 SGHAT, CDR2 FQNNGV. The CDR3 is made up of 15 amino acids. CDR3 DNA: TGTGCCAGCAGCTTAGGACGGACAGGATTTTACGAGCAGTACTTC. This sequence encodes CASSLGRTGFYEQYF.

This clone was seen a handful of times. The chain joins TRBV5-1 to TRBJ1-2, with 12 nucleotides matching TRBD1. From germline, CDR1 is SGHRS and CDR2 YFSETQ. J gave up 1 base and V 3 bases, and 7 bases lay outside the gene matches. CDR3 size: 17 residues. This CDR3 reads CASSSGTGGGGNYGYTF. CDR3 coding DNA: TGCGCCAGCAGCTCCGGGACAGGGGGCGGAGGTAACTATGGCTACACCTTC.

This chain joins TRBV5-6 and TRBJ2-7; 9 positions agree with TRBD1. The CDR3 extends over 15 amino acids. The V segment lost 3 bases and the J segment 4 bases; nucleotides outside the gene matches: 8. Germline V gives CDR1 SGHDT, CDR2 YYEEEE. CDR3 region: CASSYQGQGSYEQYF. The CDR3 DNA reads as TGTGCCAGCAGCTACCAAGGACAGGGGTCGTACGAGCAGTACTTC.

This chain connects TRBV27 to TRBJ2-7; 9 bases align to TRBD2. Germline assignment: CDR1 MNHEY and CDR2 SMNVEV (reference sequence). The CDR3 runs 14 residues. V was clipped by 3 bases and J by 4 bases; unmatched bases: 4. Written as DNA, the CDR3 is TGTGCCAGCAGTTTCGGGGGACTAGCTTACGAGCAGTACTTC. Protein product: CASSFGGLAYEQYF.

The V gene is TRBV30, the J gene TRBJ1-4, with 7 bases aligning to TRBD1. Germline V gene lookup returns CDR1 GTSNPN and CDR2 SVGIG (reference sequence). This CDR3 has 17 amino acids. Trimming at V came to 1 base and at J to 3 bases, leaving 11 bases not matched to a gene. The CDR3 region is CAWSANSKGAANEKLFF. DNA of the CDR3: TGTGCCTGGAGTGCGAACTCGAAGGGGGCGGCTAATGAAAAACTGTTTTTT.

The V call is TRBV4-3, the J call TRBJ2-1; 9 bases fit TRBD2. The junction had 11 bases not matched to a gene; V was cut back by 4 bases and J by 7 bases. CDR3 size: 16 residues. Germline lookup yields CDR1 LGHNA and CDR2 YSLEER. The CDR3 bases are TGCGCCAGCAGCCTCAATAGCGGGAGAGGAAAAAATGAGCAGTTCTTC. Protein sequence: CASSLNSGRGKNEQFF.

The chain carries TRBV5-1 and TRBJ2-3, with TRBD2 identical over 12 bases. CDR1 is SGHRS, CDR2 YFSETQ, per germline. This CDR3 spans 15 amino acids. Trimming removed 6 bases from V and 4 bases from J; junction bases left unmatched: 6. Written as DNA, the CDR3 is TGCGCCAGCACCCGGACTAGCGGGAAGGCAGATACGCAGTATTTT. Encoded protein: CASTRTSGKADTQYF.

DNA of the CDR3: TGCGCCAGCAGCTTGGTGAGTTACGAGCAGTACTTC. Protein sequence: CASSLVSYEQYF. The chain couples TRBV5-1 to TRBJ2-7, with no clear D. This CDR3 is built from 12 residues. In germline, CDR1 is SGHRS, CDR2 YFSETQ. V gave up 0 bases and J gave up 4 bases, with 5 bases separating them.

The chain uses TRBV5-1 and TRBJ2-2; 7 nucleotides agree with TRBD2. Germline lookup yields CDR1 SGHRS and CDR2 YFSETQ. This CDR3 spans 13 amino acids. Trimming cost V 4 bases and J 9 bases; bases outside gene matches: 6. CDR3 DNA sequence: TGCGCCAGCAGCCCAACTAGCGCCCGGGAGCTGTTTTTT. Its protein is CASSPTSARELFF. Complete variable domain (other parts from reference TRBV5-1 and TRBJ2-2): KAGVTQTPRYLIKTRGQQVTLSCSPISGHRSVSWYQQTPGQGLQFLFEYFSETQRNKGNFPGRFSGRQFSNSRSEMNVSTLELGDSALYLCASSPTSARELFFGEGSRLTVL.